The 3 T cell receptor beta chains below were found in one sample sequenced in a study of shared clonotypes between healthy human individuals (TCRdb year 2020). CD8 naive samples were CD45RO-negative cells positively selected for CCR7, giving a CD45RA+CCR7+ population that excluded TemRA cells. The library was prepared using the immunoSEQ multiplex PCR assay. TCRdb's version of the immuneACCESS table is confined to in-frame rearrangements and falls short of the full clone set. An unresolved V gene accounts for under half of the shortfall where checked; the remainder is of unknown origin. This sample lists around 2,000,000 clones; roughly 94% were detected once. Clones ranked in the top ten supply 0.9% to 1.3% of the sample. The specimen was naive CD8+ T cells sorted from blood. According to the study, the label for this sample's cell subset or site signals: CD45RA+CCR7+. These receptors were obtained from a man between 18 and 29 years old in good health.

This chain connects TRBV6-5 to TRBJ2-7; D is unresolved. Germline-derived CDR1 and CDR2 are MNHEY and SVGAGI. This CDR3 is built from 13 residues. V was trimmed by 3 bases and J by 4 bases, leaving 10 bases between them. DNA for the CDR3: TGTGCCAGCAGTTATCAAGCCGGTTACGAGCAGTACTTC. Protein: CASSYQAGYEQYF.

V gene TRBV11-2 combines with J gene TRBJ1-2; D is unclear. V was cut by 5 bases and J by 4 bases, with 11 bases left in between. In germline, CDR1 is SGHAT, CDR2 FQNNGV. The CDR3 sequence is 13 residues long. CDR3 loop: CASSPGYGYGYTF. As DNA, the CDR3 is TGTGCCAGCAGCCCCGGATACGGCTATGGCTACACCTTC.

Concerning this clone: Additional DNA sequences in this sample encode the identical CDR3. This chain joins TRBV2 and TRBJ2-7, with a tentative D call TRBD1 (5 bases). V was trimmed by 3 bases and J by 0 bases, leaving 9 bases between them. The CDR3 consists of 14 residues. Germline assignment: CDR1 SNHLY and CDR2 FYNNEI. This chain's CDR3 is CASSEGRTSYEQYF. CDR3 DNA: TGTGCCAGCAGTGAGGGGCGGACCTCCTACGAGCAGTACTTC.